This TCR beta chain was captured by sequencing in a study of blood T cell repertoires in COVID-19. Study summary: The United States, Italy and Spain provided the acute and convalescent COVID-19 samples. From T cells, B-cell-depleted T cells, or PBMCs came the material, which was cDNA or gDNA.

Produced via immunoSEQ multiplex PCR; TCRdb's table is partial and in-frame only. The profile covers approximately 250,000 clones, with around 85% appearing a single time and approximately 5.1% taken by the ten largest. CDR3 length: 14 amino acids. From germline, CDR1 is LGHNA and CDR2 YSLEER. V dropped 0 bases and J dropped 7 bases, with 12 bases sitting between them. Patients in Seattle were enrolled during active infection, then followed longitudinally. The chain couples TRBV4-3 to TRBJ1-2; tentatively, D is TRBD1 (5 bases). This TCR was recovered from a man aged 50 or older with COVID-19, enrolled during active disease. Sequencing input: peripheral blood. CDR3 in amino acids: CASSQEYGGSGYTF. In DNA, the CDR3 is TGCGCCAGCAGCCAAGAGTACGGGGGTAGTGGCTACACCTTC.